A selection of T cell receptor beta chains follows, all from one sample in a study of shared clonotypes between healthy human individuals. Sequenced by immunoSEQ multiplex PCR; TCRdb stores in-frame clones only, minus some. The sample records 2,500,000 or so clones, 90% to 95% being singletons. The sample taken for sequencing was naive CD4+ T cells from PBMCs. These receptors all stem from a man aged 18 to 29 in good health. Some clones in this sample may be carry-over from other donors' samples. The CDR3 runs from the conserved cysteine through the conserved F or W. A D gene is named only where the DNA matches it firmly. The size field is filled for only some rows; it gives once, few, many or a size class.

clone size	V gene	D gene	J gene	CDR3 protein	CDR3 DNA
.	TRBV7-2	TRBD1	TRBJ1-5	CASSLVYRGSNQPQHF	TGTGCCAGCAGCTTAGTATACAGGGGCAGCAATCAGCCCCAGCATTTT
few	TRBV11-2	.	TRBJ1-2	CASSLNRGQNYGYTF	TGTGCCAGCAGCTTGAACCGTGGACAGAACTATGGCTACACCTTC
.	TRBV30	.	TRBJ1-2	CAWNIGGGGYTF	TGTGCCTGGAATATTGGAGGAGGAGGCTACACCTTC
.	TRBV18	.	TRBJ2-7	CASSPLTGSYEQYF	TGTGCCAGCTCACCCCTGACAGGCTCCTACGAGCAGTACTTC
few	TRBV6-1	.	TRBJ1-5	CASTAGWNDQPQHF	TGTGCCAGCACGGCAGGGTGGAATGATCAGCCCCAGCATTTT
.	TRBV7-2	.	TRBJ2-7	CASSLVRRPSRGYEQYF	TGTGCCAGCAGCTTAGTTAGACGGCCTTCCAGGGGCTACGAGCAGTACTTC
once	TRBV19	.	TRBJ1-2	CACAPRGNYGYTF	TGTGCCTGCGCGCCGAGGGGCAACTATGGCTACACCTTC
.	TRBV9	TRBD2	TRBJ2-1	CASSVGLAGGPGEQFF	TGTGCCAGCAGCGTTGGACTAGCGGGAGGGCCGGGTGAGCAGTTCTTC
.	TRBV4-3	.	TRBJ1-4	CASSQDLGEGEKLFF	TGCGCCAGCAGCCAAGATTTGGGGGAGGGAGAAAAACTGTTTTTT
.	TRBV6-5	TRBD1	TRBJ1-2	CASSYSSGGDYGYTF	TGTGCCAGCAGTTACTCGTCAGGGGGCGACTATGGCTACACCTTC
few	TRBV10-1	TRBD1	TRBJ1-2	CASSPGGNYGYTF	TGCGCCAGCTCTCCAGGGGGGAACTATGGCTACACCTTC
.	TRBV7-6	TRBD2	TRBJ2-1	CASSLLGTSGSSYNEQFF	TGTGCCAGCAGCCTCCTTGGGACTAGCGGGTCATCCTACAATGAGCAGTTCTTC
.	TRBV7-2	.	TRBJ2-3	CASSLVNTDTQYF	TGTGCCAGCAGCTTAGTAAACACAGATACGCAGTATTTT
once	TRBV6-6	.	TRBJ1-5	CASRPNSNQPQHF	TGTGCCAGCAGGCCAAATAGCAATCAGCCCCAGCATTTT
.	TRBV5-6	TRBD2	TRBJ2-7	CASSPGRREKVEQYF	TGTGCCAGCAGCCCCGGACGGCGGGAGAAGGTCGAGCAGTACTTC
.	TRBV28	.	TRBJ1-3	CASSLNRPSGNTIYF	TGTGCCAGCAGTTTAAACCGTCCCTCTGGAAACACCATATATTTT
.	TRBV21-1	.	TRBJ2-7	CASSLGGQGPYEQYF	TGTGCCAGCAGCCTCGGGGGGCAGGGCCCCTACGAGCAGTACTTC
.	TRBV7-6	TRBD1	TRBJ1-2	CASSPSKFKPGQGLANYGYTF	TGTGCCAGCAGCCCGTCCAAATTCAAACCGGGACAGGGGTTGGCTAACTATGGCTACACCTTC
.	TRBV6-1	.	TRBJ1-3	CASSGGYSGNTIYF	TGTGCCAGCAGTGGAGGTTACTCTGGAAACACCATATATTTT
.	TRBV28	TRBD1	TRBJ2-7	CASSTGTGVREQYF	TGTGCCAGCAGTACCGGGACAGGGGTCCGAGAGCAGTACTTC
.	TRBV5-1	.	TRBJ2-2	CASSLGIEDAGELFF	TGCGCCAGCAGCTTGGGCATAGAAGACGCCGGGGAGCTGTTTTTT
once	TRBV6-6	.	TRBJ2-1	CATTPQGGEQFF	TGTGCCACCACCCCTCAGGGTGGTGAGCAGTTCTTC
.	TRBV7-9	TRBD2	TRBJ2-3	CASSLPLSGRAGDTQYF	TGTGCCAGCAGCTTACCGCTGAGCGGGAGGGCCGGAGATACGCAGTATTTT
.	TRBV7-9	TRBD2	TRBJ2-3	CASSVTSGSADTQYF	TGTGCCAGCAGCGTTACTAGCGGGAGTGCGGATACGCAGTATTTT
.	TRBV4-3	.	TRBJ2-3	CASSQDAGDTQYF	TGCGCCAGCAGCCAAGATGCTGGAGATACGCAGTATTTT
.	TRBV7-9	.	TRBJ2-1	CASSLGALSYNEQFF	TGTGCCAGCAGCTTAGGGGCGCTCTCCTACAATGAGCAGTTCTTC
.	TRBV6-1	TRBD1	TRBJ2-3	CASSEANRGSGDTQYF	TGTGCCAGCAGTGAAGCGAACAGGGGTTCGGGAGATACGCAGTATTTT
.	TRBV4-3	.	TRBJ2-3	CASSQGPGRTDTQYF	TGCGCCAGCAGCCAAGGACCCGGTCGCACAGATACGCAGTATTTT
.	TRBV5-1	TRBD2	TRBJ2-7	CASSLGGGLAGYYEQYF	TGCGCCAGCAGCTTGGGAGGGGGACTAGCGGGATATTACGAGCAGTACTTC
.	TRBV2	.	TRBJ2-7	CASSYRESYEQYF	TGTGCCAGCAGCTACAGGGAATCCTACGAGCAGTACTTC
.	TRBV9	TRBD2	TRBJ2-1	CASSQAGGVYNEQFF	TGTGCCAGCAGCCAAGCGGGAGGAGTCTACAATGAGCAGTTCTTC
.	TRBV11-2	.	TRBJ2-3	CASSLGGSTPTDTQYF	TGTGCCAGCAGCTTAGGAGGCAGCACCCCCACAGATACGCAGTATTTT
.	TRBV18	.	TRBJ2-7	CASSVMDGFGEQYF	TGTGCCAGCTCAGTCATGGACGGGTTCGGCGAGCAGTACTTC
.	TRBV6-5	.	TRBJ2-3	CASRSSSDTQYF	TGTGCCAGCAGAAGTTCGTCGGATACGCAGTATTTT
.	TRBV5-1	TRBD2	TRBJ2-1	CASSRGLAGGRYNEQFF	TGCGCCAGCAGCCGGGGACTAGCGGGAGGGCGATACAATGAGCAGTTCTTC
.	TRBV28	TRBD2	TRBJ2-3	CASSQGGAGDADTQYF	TGTGCCAGCAGTCAGGGAGGGGCGGGAGATGCAGATACGCAGTATTTT
.	TRBV9	.	TRBJ1-1	CASSPSRANTEAFF	TGTGCCAGCAGCCCATCTCGGGCGAACACTGAAGCTTTCTTT
.	TRBV6-5	TRBD2	TRBJ2-1	CASSYSPSGNNEQFF	TGTGCCAGCAGTTACTCTCCTAGCGGCAACAATGAGCAGTTCTTC
.	TRBV7-3	.	TRBJ2-1	CASSFPAQGYNEQFF	TGTGCCAGCAGCTTCCCCGCCCAAGGATACAATGAGCAGTTCTTC